These 26 T cell receptor beta chains were all obtained from the same sample, sequenced in a study of T cell changes during pregnancy in multiple sclerosis. TCRdb's table, derived via immunoSEQ multiplex PCR, lists solely in-frame clones and lacks some. Counted here are approximately 48,000 clones, about 90% occurring once; the ten biggest clones make up around 8.1%. The source was CD8+ T cells from peripheral blood mononuclear cells, collected after pregnancy. These TCRs come from a female donor with multiple sclerosis, enrolled in a pregnancy study.

The chain recombines TRBV30 with TRBJ1-2; 11 bases map to TRBD1. The CDR3 is 15 amino acids. V shed 1 base and J 3 bases; nucleotides not matched to a gene: 4. Germline CDR1 GTSNPN, CDR2 SVGIG (reference sequence). The CDR3 DNA follows: TGTGCCTGGAGTGCCGGACAGGGGGCCTACTATGGCTACACCTTC. This translates into CAWSAGQGAYYGYTF.

This rearrangement joins TRBV5-4 to TRBJ2-7; 7 bases agree with TRBD2. The CDR3 is 15 residues long. The J segment lost 3 bases and the V segment lost 5 bases, leaving 11 bases of the junction unmatched. Germline loops: CDR1 SGHNT, CDR2 YYREEE (reference sequence). CDR3 DNA: TGTGCCAGCAGTGCTGGGGGGGGACCTGGCTACGAGCAGTACTTC. Translation: CASSAGGGPGYEQYF.

This clone was seen only a few times. The chain combines TRBV20-1 with TRBJ2-1; 9 nucleotides line up with TRBD1. The CDR3 is 11 amino acids. Germline trimming cut 6 bases from V and 7 bases from J; bases unmatched to any gene: 1. Germline V gene sequence: CDR1 DFQATT, CDR2 SNEGSKA (reference sequence). For the CDR3, the DNA is TGCAGTGCGACAGGGGGGAATGAGCAGTTCTTC. Residues: CSATGGNEQFF.

This chain connects TRBV19 to TRBJ2-1; 9 positions agree with TRBD2. Germline-derived CDR1 and CDR2 are LNHDA and SQIVND (reference sequence). The CDR3 is 15 amino acids. J lost 7 bases, V lost 3 bases, and 7 bases had no gene match. The CDR3, as DNA: TGTGCCAGTAGTATGGTTAGCGGGGGTCCGAATGAGCAGTTCTTC. Its protein is CASSMVSGGPNEQFF.

The rearrangement joins TRBV7-9 to TRBJ1-6; TRBD1 is a possible D gene (6 bases). The germline V gene has CDR1 SEHNR and CDR2 FQNEAQ (reference sequence). Trimming removed 7 bases from V and 7 bases from J, with 17 bases in between. The CDR3 consists of 15 residues. The CDR3 DNA is TGTGCCAGCATGCGGACAGAACAGGCCAATTCACCCCTCCACTTT. Protein product: CASMRTEQANSPLHF.

The J gene is TRBJ2-1, the V gene TRBV19, with 9 positions matching TRBD1. The CDR3 loop spans 15 amino acids. Trimming took 5 bases from V and 4 from J; bases not matched to a gene: 6. CDR1 is LNHDA, CDR2 SQIVND, per germline (reference sequence). CDR3: CASSGGGTGYNEQFF. The CDR3 DNA reads as TGTGCCAGTAGTGGGGGCGGGACAGGGTACAATGAGCAGTTCTTC.

DNA of the CDR3: TGTGCCAGCAGCTCACTCAAATCCATAGCGACGGGCAGCTACAATGAGCAGTTCTTC. This encodes CASSSLKSIATGSYNEQFF. This chain links TRBV13 with TRBJ2-1; possible D gene TRBD2, 5 bases. The germline V gene has CDR1 PRHDT and CDR2 FYEKMQ (reference sequence). V was trimmed by 4 bases and J by 3 bases, leaving 25 bases between them. This CDR3 has 19 residues.

The rearrangement links TRBV4-1 to TRBJ1-5, with D uncertain. With 1 base removed from V and 0 bases from J, the gap between germline ends came to 10 bases. The CDR3 is 16 amino acids. Germline lookup yields CDR1 MGHRA and CDR2 YSYEKL. The DNA for the CDR3 is TGCGCCAGCAGCCAAGTAGGCGACTATAGCAATCAGCCCCAGCATTTT. Protein sequence: CASSQVGDYSNQPQHF.

The chain is built from TRBV5-6 and TRBJ1-1, with 8 bases aligning to TRBD1. CDR3 length: 15 residues. The V and J ends lost 0 bases and 5 bases, in that order; junction bases with no gene match: 6. Germline CDR1 SGHDT, CDR2 YYEEEE. The CDR3 nucleotides are TGTGCCAGCAGCTTGGATGCAGGGGGCTTAACTGAAGCTTTCTTT. Residues: CASSLDAGGLTEAFF.

DNA of the CDR3: TGTGCCATCCTCGGACAGGGAATTGATGAGCAGTTCTTC. As protein: CAILGQGIDEQFF. The chain links TRBV10-3 to TRBJ2-1; 8 positions match TRBD1. The CDR3 length is 13 residues. The ends lost 8 bases at V and 8 bases at J; junction bases unmatched: 8. CDR1 and CDR2 from the germline V gene are ENHRY and SYGVKD.

The rearrangement joins TRBV6-5 to TRBJ1-1; D call uncertain. There are 12 residues in the CDR3. CDR1 is MNHEY, CDR2 SVGAGI, per germline. V shed 7 bases and J shed 1 base, with 7 bases lying between them. The CDR3 DNA reads as TGTGCCAGCAAGCGAGGGAACACTGAAGCTTTCTTT. This sequence encodes CASKRGNTEAFF.

V usage is TRBV2 and J usage is TRBJ1-3; no definite D call. Germline assignment: CDR1 SNHLY and CDR2 FYNNEI. The ends were cut back, 3 bases at V and 1 base at J, with 7 bases in the middle. This CDR3 comprises 14 residues. CDR3 loop: CASSESGSGNTIYF. As DNA, the CDR3 is TGTGCCAGCAGTGAGTCCGGGTCTGGAAACACCATATATTTT.

The V and J genes are TRBV2 and TRBJ1-4, with 9 bases lining up with TRBD1. The V and J ends lost 6 bases and 8 bases, in that order; junction bases with no gene match: 7. This CDR3 is 14 amino acids long. Germline CDR1 reads SNHLY; CDR2 reads FYNNEI. The CDR3 DNA follows: TGTGCCAGCAGGACAGGGGGTGTGTACGAAAAACTGTTTTTT. Protein sequence: CASRTGGVYEKLFF. Variable domain in full (rest from reference TRBV2 and TRBJ1-4): EPEVTQTPSHQVTQMGQEVILRCVPISNHLYFYWYRQILGQKVEFLVSFYNNEISEKSEIFDDQFSVERPDGSNFTLKIRSTKLEDSAMYFCASRTGGVYEKLFFGSGTQLSVL.

V and J are TRBV5-1 and TRBJ2-6; the match to TRBD1 covers 9 bases. The CDR3 totals 18 residues. Germline values: CDR1 SGHRS, CDR2 YFSETQ. Losses at the gene ends were 2 bases for V and 2 bases for J; bases not matched to a gene: 8. CDR3 in DNA: TGCGCCAGCAGCTTAGGGGGACAGGGTCTAGCTGGGGCCAACGTCCTGACTTTC. Its protein is CASSLGGQGLAGANVLTF.

V and J are TRBV10-3 and TRBJ1-5; D unclear. CDR3 length: 13 residues. CDR1 and CDR2 (germline): ENHRY, SYGVKD. Trimming removed 8 bases from V and 4 bases from J, with 12 bases in between. CDR3 in DNA: TGTGCCATCGGGCAGGAATTAAATCAGCCCCAGCATTTT. Its translation is CAIGQELNQPQHF.

This chain links TRBV7-9 with TRBJ1-3, with a tentative D call TRBD1 (6 bases). This CDR3 region has 16 residues. CDR1 and CDR2 (germline): SEHNR, FQNEAQ (reference sequence). The V gene lost 5 bases and the J gene lost 4 bases, with 18 bases spanning the gap. CDR3 in amino acids: CASSPKTARGGNTIYF. The CDR3 DNA sequence: TGTGCCAGCAGCCCCAAGACGGCCAGGGGAGGAAACACCATATATTTT.

This chain connects TRBV2 to TRBJ2-7; the match to TRBD1 covers 8 bases. The CDR3 sequence is 15 residues long. Trimming cost V 3 bases and J 4 bases; bases outside gene matches: 8. Germline V gives CDR1 SNHLY, CDR2 FYNNEI. The CDR3 loop reads CASSDRDRGVYEQYF. The CDR3, as DNA: TGTGCCAGCAGTGACCGTGACAGGGGAGTATACGAGCAGTACTTC.

J is TRBJ1-2 and V is TRBV2; 9 bases match TRBD1. In germline, CDR1 is SNHLY, CDR2 FYNNEI. CDR3 size: 16 residues. V shed 3 bases and J 9 bases; nucleotides not matched to a gene: 14. CDR3 in DNA: TGTGCCAGCAGTGACAGTTTTGGGACAGGGTTAATAAGCTACACCTTC. Amino acid sequence: CASSDSFGTGLISYTF.

The rearrangement joins TRBV2 to TRBJ2-7, with D tentatively TRBD1 (6 bases). The CDR3 is 16 amino acids. Germline-derived CDR1 and CDR2 are SNHLY and FYNNEI. The V end lost 7 bases, the J end lost 2 bases, and 21 bases lay between the germline ends. The CDR3 DNA follows: TGTGCCAGCACGGTACTCAAAGGACAGTACCCCTACGAGCAGTACTTC. Residues: CASTVLKGQYPYEQYF.

The chain combines TRBV12-5 with TRBJ2-2; possibly TRBD1 for D (5 bases). From germline, CDR1 is LGHNT and CDR2 FRNRAP. V lost 3 bases and J lost 0, with 11 bases in between. The CDR3 has 16 residues. DNA of the CDR3: TGTGCTAGTGGTTTCGTGACAGCCACGAACACCGGGGAGCTGTTTTTT. It is translated as CASGFVTATNTGELFF.

With regard to this clone: The DNA is omitted, as the CDR3 cannot be located on it reliably, and the CDR3 follows TCRdb's listing. The chain joins TRBV9 to TRBJ2-5; the table names TRBD1, a call not compared with the DNA. Germline loops: CDR1 SGDLS, CDR2 YYNGEE. The CDR3 numbers 15 amino acids, ends counted. The CDR3 sequence is CASSVGGGTLLQDDF.

The rearrangement joins TRBV19 to TRBJ2-6, with TRBD1 identical over 9 bases. The ends lost 7 bases at V and 0 bases at J; junction bases unmatched: 13. The V gene's germline CDR1 is LNHDA and CDR2 SQIVND (reference sequence). The CDR3 runs 19 residues. The CDR3 DNA follows: TGTGCCAGTATTTCCAGATCCGGGACAGGGTTCTCTGGGGCCAACGTCCTGACTTTC. Its protein product is CASISRSGTGFSGANVLTF.

The chain carries TRBV4-1 and TRBJ2-2, with 10 positions matching TRBD1. After removal of 4 bases from V and 0 bases from J, the junction contained 2 bases not matched to a gene. This CDR3 contains 16 residues. CDR1 and CDR2 (germline): MGHRA, YSYEKL. The CDR3 loop reads CASSPGQGTNTGELFF. In nucleotides, the CDR3 is TGCGCCAGCAGCCCGGGACAGGGGACGAACACCGGGGAGCTGTTTTTT.

This clone came up once. The rearrangement joins TRBV13 to TRBJ1-1, with TRBD1 as a possible D gene (5 bases). CDR1 is PRHDT, CDR2 FYEKMQ, per germline (reference sequence). This CDR3 comprises 16 residues. Trimming took off 4 bases at V and 5 bases at J, with 20 bases between the two ends. CDR3 residues: CASSSLLRAGRTEAFF. The CDR3 region has the DNA TGTGCCAGCAGCTCCCTCCTTAGGGCGGGGCGTACTGAAGCTTTCTTT.

Points on this clone: Germline and junction disagree at one end, which may indicate a read error. This chain uses TRBV7-2 with TRBJ2-7; 12 bases fit TRBD2. The CDR3 has 14 amino acids. Germline V gives CDR1 SGHTA, CDR2 FQGNSA. DNA of the CDR3: TGTGCCAGCAGCTCCCCGGGACTAGCGGGTCCGGGGGACTTC. Translation gives CASSSPGLAGPGDF.

V usage is TRBV4-2 and J usage is TRBJ2-1, with TRBD1 identical over 7 bases. The CDR3 extends over 16 amino acids. Germline CDR1 LGHNA, CDR2 YNFKEQ. Unmatched junction bases numbered 5, after V lost 1 base and J lost 2 bases. CDR3 bases: TGTGCCAGCAGCCAAGTCGGGGACAGTCCCTACAATGAGCAGTTCTTC. Protein sequence: CASSQVGDSPYNEQFF.